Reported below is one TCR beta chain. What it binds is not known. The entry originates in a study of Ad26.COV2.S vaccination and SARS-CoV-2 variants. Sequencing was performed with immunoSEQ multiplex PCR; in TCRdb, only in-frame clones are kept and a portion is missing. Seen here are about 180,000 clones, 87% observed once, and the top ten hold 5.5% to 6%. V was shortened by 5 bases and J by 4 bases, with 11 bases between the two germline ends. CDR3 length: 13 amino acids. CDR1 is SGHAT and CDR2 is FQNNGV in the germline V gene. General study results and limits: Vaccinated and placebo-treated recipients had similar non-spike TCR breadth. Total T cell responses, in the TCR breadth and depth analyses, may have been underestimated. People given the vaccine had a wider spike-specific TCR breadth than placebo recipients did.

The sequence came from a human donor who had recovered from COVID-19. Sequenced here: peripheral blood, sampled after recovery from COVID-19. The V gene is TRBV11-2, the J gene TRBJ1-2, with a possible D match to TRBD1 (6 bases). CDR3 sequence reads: CASSRGQFYGYTF. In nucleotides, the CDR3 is TGTGCCAGCAGCCGCGGACAGTTCTATGGCTACACCTTC.